The T cell receptor (beta chain) under discussion was sequenced for a study of cytomegalovirus exposure and HLA in healthy donors. Study outcomes and limitations: The presence/absence work took it that sequencing depth was about the same across donors.

Notes on this clone: What it binds is not known.

A multiplex PCR was run with 60 Vbeta primers and 13 Jbeta primers. Sequencing was performed with immunoSEQ multiplex PCR; in TCRdb, only in-frame clones are kept and a portion is missing. The table includes under 200,000 clones, over 65% detected once. V was shortened by 4 bases and J by 1 base, with 11 bases between the two germline ends. The length of the CDR3 is 14 residues. Germline V CDR1 and CDR2: SGHRS, YFSETQ. Input material: PBMCs. The rearrangement uses TRBV5-1 and TRBJ1-1; perhaps TRBD1 as D (5 bases). The TCR was taken from a woman aged 35 to 49 in good health and CMV-seropositive. The CDR3 spells CASSPDTQNTEAFF. The CDR3 bases are TGCGCCAGCAGCCCGGACACCCAGAACACTGAAGCTTTCTTT.